Sequencing of this T cell receptor (beta chain) was carried out in a study of CD8 T cells in Susac syndrome. Random-hexamer reverse transcription was applied to about 0.45 to 1 ug RNA. Using its own MiXCR run on the immunoSEQ multiplex PCR reads, TCRdb lists one record per CDR3 protein. The sample comprises under 300,000 distinct CDR3 sequences, 95% to 97% of which are singletons, and 0.095% to 0.12% rests with the top ten. Trimming took off 8 bases at V and 0 bases at J, with 12 bases between the two ends. From germline, CDR1 is GTSNPN and CDR2 SVGIG (reference sequence). The length of the CDR3 is 13 residues.

Sequences were obtained from CD4+ T cells from PBMCs. The genes are TRBV30 and TRBJ2-3; possibly TRBD1 for D (7 bases). This receptor was taken from a human donor with Susac syndrome. CDR3 bases: TGTGCCCTCAGGGGGGCTAGCACAGATACGCAGTATTTT. Protein sequence: CALRGASTDTQYF.